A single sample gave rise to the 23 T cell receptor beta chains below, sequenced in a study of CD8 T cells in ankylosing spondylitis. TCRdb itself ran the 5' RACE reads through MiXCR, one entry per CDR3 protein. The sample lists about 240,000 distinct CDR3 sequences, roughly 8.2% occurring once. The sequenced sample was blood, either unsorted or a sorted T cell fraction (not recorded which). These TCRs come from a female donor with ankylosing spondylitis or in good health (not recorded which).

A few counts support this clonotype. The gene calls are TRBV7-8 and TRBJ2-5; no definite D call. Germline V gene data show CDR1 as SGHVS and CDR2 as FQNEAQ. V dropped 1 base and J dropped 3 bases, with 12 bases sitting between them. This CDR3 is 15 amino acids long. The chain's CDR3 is CASSLVAPVKETQYF. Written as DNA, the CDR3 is TGTGCCAGCAGCTTAGTTGCACCCGTAAAAGAGACCCAGTACTTC.

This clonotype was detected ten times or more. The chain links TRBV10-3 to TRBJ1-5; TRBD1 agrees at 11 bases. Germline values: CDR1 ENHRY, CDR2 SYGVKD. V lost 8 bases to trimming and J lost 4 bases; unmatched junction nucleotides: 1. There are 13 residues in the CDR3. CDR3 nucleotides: TGTGCCATCGGACAGGGGGCAAATCAGCCCCAGCATTTT. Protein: CAIGQGANQPQHF.

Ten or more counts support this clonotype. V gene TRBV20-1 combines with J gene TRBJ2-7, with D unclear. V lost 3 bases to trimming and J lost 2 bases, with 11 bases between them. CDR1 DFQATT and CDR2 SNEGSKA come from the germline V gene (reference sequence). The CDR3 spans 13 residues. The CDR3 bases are TGCAGTGCTAGTTCTGGACGGACCTACGAGCAGTACTTC. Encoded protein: CSASSGRTYEQYF.

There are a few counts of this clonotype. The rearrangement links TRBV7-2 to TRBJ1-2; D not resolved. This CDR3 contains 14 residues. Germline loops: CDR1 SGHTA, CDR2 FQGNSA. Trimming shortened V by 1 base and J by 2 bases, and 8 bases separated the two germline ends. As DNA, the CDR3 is TGTGCCAGCAGCTTAGGTCTGCAAAACTATGGCTACACCTTC. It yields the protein CASSLGLQNYGYTF.

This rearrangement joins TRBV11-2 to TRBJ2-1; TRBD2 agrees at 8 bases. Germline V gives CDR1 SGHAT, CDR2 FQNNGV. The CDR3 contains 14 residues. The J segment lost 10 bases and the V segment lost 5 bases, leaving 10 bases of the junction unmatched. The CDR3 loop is CASSHPGLAGEQFF. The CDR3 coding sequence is TGTGCCAGCAGCCATCCTGGACTAGCCGGGGAGCAGTTCTTC.

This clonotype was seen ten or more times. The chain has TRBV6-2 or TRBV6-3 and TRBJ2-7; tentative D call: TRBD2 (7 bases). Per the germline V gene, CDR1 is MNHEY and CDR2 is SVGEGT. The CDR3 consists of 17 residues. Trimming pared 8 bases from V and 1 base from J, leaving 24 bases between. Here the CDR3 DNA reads TGTGCCAGCGGCGCAATCCGGGGGGCACGTCGATCCTACGAGCAGTACTTC. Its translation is CASGAIRGARRSYEQYF.

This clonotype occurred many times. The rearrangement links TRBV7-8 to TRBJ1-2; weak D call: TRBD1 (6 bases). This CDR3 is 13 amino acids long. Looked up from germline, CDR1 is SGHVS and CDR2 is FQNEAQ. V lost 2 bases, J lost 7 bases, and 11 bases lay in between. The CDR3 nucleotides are TGTGCCAGCAGCTTACAGGGGAAGGGTGGCTACACCTTC. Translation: CASSLQGKGGYTF. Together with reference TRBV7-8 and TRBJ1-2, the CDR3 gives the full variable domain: GAGVSQSPRYKVAKRGQDVALRCDPISGHVSLFWYQQALGQGPEFLTYFQNEAQLDKSGLPSDRFFAERPEGSVSTLKIQRTQQEDSAVYLCASSLQGKGGYTFGSGTRLTVV.

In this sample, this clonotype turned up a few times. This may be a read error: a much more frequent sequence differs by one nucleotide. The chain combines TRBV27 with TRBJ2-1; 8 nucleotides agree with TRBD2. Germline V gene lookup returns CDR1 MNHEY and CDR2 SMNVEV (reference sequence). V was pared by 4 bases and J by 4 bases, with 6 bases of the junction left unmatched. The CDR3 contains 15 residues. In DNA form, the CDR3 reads TGTGCCAGCAGTTCAAGCGGGGGTCCATACAATGAGCAGTTCTTC. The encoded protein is CASSSSGGPYNEQFF.

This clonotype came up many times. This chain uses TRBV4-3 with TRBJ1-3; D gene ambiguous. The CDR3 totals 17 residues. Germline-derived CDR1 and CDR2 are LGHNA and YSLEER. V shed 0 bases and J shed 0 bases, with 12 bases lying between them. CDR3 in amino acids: CASSQDPVPSSGNTIYF. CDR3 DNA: TGCGCCAGCAGCCAAGATCCCGTGCCAAGCTCTGGAAACACCATATATTTT.

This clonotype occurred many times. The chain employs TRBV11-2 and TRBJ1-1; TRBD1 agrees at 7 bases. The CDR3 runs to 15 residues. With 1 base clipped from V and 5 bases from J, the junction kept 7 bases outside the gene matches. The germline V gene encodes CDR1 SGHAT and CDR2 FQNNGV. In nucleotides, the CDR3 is TGTGCCAGCAGCTTAGGGACAGGTGGTGGAACTGAAGCTTTCTTT. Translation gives CASSLGTGGGTEAFF.

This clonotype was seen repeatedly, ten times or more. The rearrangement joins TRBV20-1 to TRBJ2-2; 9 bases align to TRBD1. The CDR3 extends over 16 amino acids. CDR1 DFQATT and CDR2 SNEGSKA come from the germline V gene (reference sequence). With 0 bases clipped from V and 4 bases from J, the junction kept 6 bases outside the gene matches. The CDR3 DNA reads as TGCAGTGCTAGAGACTCAGGACAGGGGATCACCGGGGAGCTGTTTTTT. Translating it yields CSARDSGQGITGELFF.

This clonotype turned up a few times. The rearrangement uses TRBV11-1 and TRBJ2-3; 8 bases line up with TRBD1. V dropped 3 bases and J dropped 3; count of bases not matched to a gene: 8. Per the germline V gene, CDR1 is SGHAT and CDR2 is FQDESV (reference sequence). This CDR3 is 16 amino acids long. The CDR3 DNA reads TGTGCCAGCAGCTTCTACAGGGGGATGGGGACAGATACGCAGTATTTT. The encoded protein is CASSFYRGMGTDTQYF. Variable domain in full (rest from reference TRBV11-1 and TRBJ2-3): EAEVAQSPRYKITEKSQAVAFWCDPISGHATLYWYRQILGQGPELLVQFQDESVVDDSQLPKDRFSAERLKGVDSTLKIQPAELGDSAMYLCASSFYRGMGTDTQYFGPGTRLTVL.

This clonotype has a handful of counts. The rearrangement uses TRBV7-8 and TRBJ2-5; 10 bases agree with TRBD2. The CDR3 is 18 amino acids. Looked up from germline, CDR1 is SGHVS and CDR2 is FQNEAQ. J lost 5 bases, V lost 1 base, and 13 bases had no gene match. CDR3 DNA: TGTGCCAGCAGCTTAGGAACTAGCGGGGCCCCTCAGGGGGAGACCCAGTACTTC. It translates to CASSLGTSGAPQGETQYF. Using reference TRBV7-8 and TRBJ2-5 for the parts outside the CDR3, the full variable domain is GAGVSQSPRYKVAKRGQDVALRCDPISGHVSLFWYQQALGQGPEFLTYFQNEAQLDKSGLPSDRFFAERPEGSVSTLKIQRTQQEDSAVYLCASSLGTSGAPQGETQYFGPGTRLLVL.

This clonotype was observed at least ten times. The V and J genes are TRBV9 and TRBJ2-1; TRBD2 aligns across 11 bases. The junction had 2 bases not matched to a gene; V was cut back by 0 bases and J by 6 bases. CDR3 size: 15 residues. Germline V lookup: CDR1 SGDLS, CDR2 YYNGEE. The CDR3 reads CASSVEGTSGNEQFF. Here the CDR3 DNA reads TGTGCCAGCAGCGTAGAGGGGACTAGCGGCAATGAGCAGTTCTTC. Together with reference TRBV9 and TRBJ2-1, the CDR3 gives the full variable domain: DSGVTQTPKHLITATGQRVTLRCSPRSGDLSVYWYQQSLDQGLQFLIQYYNGEERAKGNILERFSAQQFPDLHSELNLSSLELGDSALYFCASSVEGTSGNEQFFGPGTRLTVL.

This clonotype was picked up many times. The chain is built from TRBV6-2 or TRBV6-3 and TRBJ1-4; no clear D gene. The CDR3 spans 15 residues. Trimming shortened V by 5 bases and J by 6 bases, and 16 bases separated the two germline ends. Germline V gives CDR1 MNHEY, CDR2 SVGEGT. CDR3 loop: CASSPSGDVDEKLFF. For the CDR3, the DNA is TGTGCCAGCAGTCCCTCCGGAGACGTGGATGAAAAACTGTTTTTT.

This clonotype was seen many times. Written as DNA, the CDR3 is TGCAGTGCTAGTAACCCAAAGAGGGTGGCCGGGGAGCTGTTTTTT. Translation: CSASNPKRVAGELFF. The chain recombines TRBV20-1 with TRBJ2-2; D might be TRBD2 (5 bases). Per the germline V gene, CDR1 is DFQATT and CDR2 is SNEGSKA (reference sequence). CDR3 length equals 15 residues. V lost 3 bases and J lost 6, with 17 bases in between.

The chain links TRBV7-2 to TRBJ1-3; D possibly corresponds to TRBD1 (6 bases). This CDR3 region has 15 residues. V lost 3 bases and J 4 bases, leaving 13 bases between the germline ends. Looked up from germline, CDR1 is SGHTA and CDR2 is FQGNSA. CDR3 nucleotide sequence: TGTGCCAGCAGCTTGTTAGGGGGAGTCGGAAACACCATATATTTT. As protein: CASSLLGGVGNTIYF.

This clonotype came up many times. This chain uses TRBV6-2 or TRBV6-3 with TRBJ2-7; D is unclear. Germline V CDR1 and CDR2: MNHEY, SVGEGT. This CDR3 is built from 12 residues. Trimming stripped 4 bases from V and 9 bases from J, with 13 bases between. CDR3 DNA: TGTGCCAGCAGTTCCTCAGCAGGCGGGCAGTACTTC. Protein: CASSSSAGGQYF.

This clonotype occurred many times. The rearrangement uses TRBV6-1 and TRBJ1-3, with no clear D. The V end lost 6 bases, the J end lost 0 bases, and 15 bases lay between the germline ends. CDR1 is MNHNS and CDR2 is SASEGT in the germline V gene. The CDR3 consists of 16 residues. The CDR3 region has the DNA TGTGCCAGCAGCCTAGGGCCCCGGGTCTCTGGAAACACCATATATTTT. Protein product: CASSLGPRVSGNTIYF.

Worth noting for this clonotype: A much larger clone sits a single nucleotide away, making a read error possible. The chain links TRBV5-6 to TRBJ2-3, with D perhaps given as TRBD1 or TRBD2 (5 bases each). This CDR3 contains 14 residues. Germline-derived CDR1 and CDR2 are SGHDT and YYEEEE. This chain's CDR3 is CASSFMSGTGTQYF. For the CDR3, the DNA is TGTGCCAGCAGCTTTATGTCGGGAACAGGTACGCAGTATTTT.

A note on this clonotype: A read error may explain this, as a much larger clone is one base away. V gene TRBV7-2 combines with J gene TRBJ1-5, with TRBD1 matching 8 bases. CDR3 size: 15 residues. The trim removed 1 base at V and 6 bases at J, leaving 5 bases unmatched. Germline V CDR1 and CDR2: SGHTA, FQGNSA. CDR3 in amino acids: CASSLGAGGFQPQHF. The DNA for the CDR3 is TGTGCCAGCAGCTTAGGGGCAGGGGGCTTTCAGCCCCAGCATTTT.

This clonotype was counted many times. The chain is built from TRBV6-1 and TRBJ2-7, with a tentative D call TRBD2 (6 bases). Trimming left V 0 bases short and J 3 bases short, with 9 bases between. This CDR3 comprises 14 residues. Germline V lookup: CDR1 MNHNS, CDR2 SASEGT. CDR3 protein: CASSEAQGGYEQYF. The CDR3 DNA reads TGTGCCAGCAGTGAAGCGCAGGGAGGCTACGAGCAGTACTTC.

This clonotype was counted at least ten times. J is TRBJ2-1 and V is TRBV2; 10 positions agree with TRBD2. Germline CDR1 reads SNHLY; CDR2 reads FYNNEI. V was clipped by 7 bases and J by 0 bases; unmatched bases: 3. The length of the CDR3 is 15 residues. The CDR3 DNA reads TGTGCCAGCACTCGGACTAGCGGCTCCTACAATGAGCAGTTCTTC. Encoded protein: CASTRTSGSYNEQFF.